The 21 T cell receptor beta chains given below trace back to one sample, sequenced in a study of CD8 T cells in Susac syndrome. The RNA input was roughly 0.45 to 1 ug, and it was reverse transcribed with random hexamers. TCRdb itself ran the immunoSEQ multiplex PCR reads through MiXCR, one entry per CDR3 protein. The sample lists about 280,000 distinct CDR3 sequences, around 83% seen once, with 0.11% in the top ten. Material: CD8+ T cells from PBMCs. These receptors all come from a human donor with multiple sclerosis.

A remark on this clonotype: An end of the junction differs from the germline gene, which may be a read error. The V and J genes are TRBV3-1 and TRBJ2-3; D gene uncertain. This CDR3 has 18 residues. CDR1 and CDR2 (germline): LGHDT, YNNKEL (reference sequence). The CDR3 DNA reads TGTGCCTGCAGCCAGACCGTCTATAGGGCCGCCGACGCAGATACGCAGTATTTT. As protein: CACSQTVYRAADADTQYF.

This sequence joins TRBV20-1 and TRBJ1-2; D unresolved. Germline lookup yields CDR1 DFQATT and CDR2 SNEGSKA (reference sequence). The CDR3 is made up of 13 amino acids. CDR3 DNA: TGCCAATTCCCCGCGGGTATTGGCTATGGCTACACCTTC. It specifies CQFPAGIGYGYTF.

This clonotype was found a few times. V and J are TRBV7-9 and TRBJ2-7; D gene unclear. Trimming removed 5 bases from V and 2 bases from J, with 13 bases in between. The CDR3 is made up of 14 amino acids. In germline, CDR1 is SEHNR, CDR2 FQNEAQ (reference sequence). CDR3 sequence (DNA): TGTGCCAGCAGCCCGCGCGTGGGTCCCTACGAGCAGTACTTC. Residues: CASSPRVGPYEQYF.

This clonotype was counted a few times. The V call is TRBV6-5, the J call TRBJ1-1, with unresolved D. V lost 2 bases and J lost 5, with 0 bases in between. Per germline, CDR1 MNHEY and CDR2 SVGAGI. The CDR3 loop spans 10 amino acids. CDR3 region: CASSYTEAFF. CDR3 nucleotide sequence: TGTGCCAGCAGTTACACTGAAGCTTTCTTT.

J is TRBJ2-1 and V is TRBV7-8; 14 bases agree with TRBD2. Looked up from germline, CDR1 is SGHVS and CDR2 is FQNEAQ. There are 19 residues in the CDR3. The J segment lost 0 bases and the V segment lost 3 bases, leaving 7 bases of the junction unmatched. CDR3: CASSFGLAGGPVSYNEQFF. The CDR3 DNA follows: TGTGCCAGCAGCTTTGGACTAGCGGGAGGCCCGGTCTCCTACAATGAGCAGTTCTTC.

This sequence joins TRBV7-7 and TRBJ1-4; D uncertain. The CDR3 is 12 residues long. Germline-derived CDR1 and CDR2 are SSHAT and FNYEAQ (reference sequence). The CDR3 here is CAIKDRNEKLFF. The DNA of the CDR3 is TGTGCTATTAAAGACCGGAATGAAAAACTGTTTTTT.

The V and J genes are TRBV9 and TRBJ2-7; 8 bases are a match to TRBD1. CDR3 length: 15 residues. V dropped 4 bases and J dropped 4; count of bases not matched to a gene: 10. The germline gives CDR1 SGDLS, CDR2 YYNGEE. The CDR3 reads CASSPRDRMGYEQYF. The DNA for the CDR3 is TGTGCCAGCAGCCCCCGGGACAGGATGGGATACGAGCAGTACTTC.

The chain is built from TRBV5-1 and TRBJ2-3; D tentatively reads TRBD1 or TRBD2 (5 bases each). The CDR3 runs to 17 residues. Germline CDR1 and CDR2: SGHRS and YFSETQ. V gave up 4 bases and J gave up 0 bases, with 18 bases separating them. The chain's CDR3 is CASSPLSLRGSTDTQYF. CDR3 in DNA: TGCGCCAGCAGCCCCCTAAGTTTGAGGGGTAGCACAGATACGCAGTATTTT.

The V gene is TRBV14, the J gene TRBJ2-7; 8 positions agree with TRBD2. After removal of 8 bases from V and 6 bases from J, the junction contained 15 bases not matched to a gene. The CDR3 is 15 residues long. Germline V lookup: CDR1 SGHDN, CDR2 FVKESK. The CDR3 nucleotides are TGTGCCAGCTCCCCTTTCGGCGGGAGGCGTGCCGAGCAGTACTTC. Translated, it gives CASSPFGGRRAEQYF. The variable domain in full, with the rest retrieved from reference TRBV14 and TRBJ2-7, is EAGVTQFPSHSVIEKGQTVTLRCDPISGHDNLYWYRRVMGKEIKFLLHFVKESKQDESGMPNNRFLAERTGGTYSTLKVQPAELEDSGVYFCASSPFGGRRAEQYFGPGTRLTVT.

The chain employs TRBV20-1 and TRBJ2-1; TRBD2 matches 11 bases. CDR3 length: 13 residues. With V trimmed by 5 bases and J by 5 bases, 2 bases remained unmatched. Germline assignment: CDR1 DFQATT and CDR2 SNEGSKA (reference sequence). The CDR3 sequence is CSALSGRDNEQFF. The CDR3 region has the DNA TGCAGTGCTCTTAGCGGGAGGGACAATGAGCAGTTCTTC.

CDR3 in amino acids: CASSLVAGEGSVRDEQFF. The DNA of the CDR3 is TGTGCCAGCAGCTTAGTTGCAGGGGAGGGTTCGGTGCGGGATGAGCAGTTCTTC. The chain has TRBV7-9 and TRBJ2-1; the D gene is possibly TRBD2 (7 bases). This CDR3 is 18 amino acids long. Germline V gene data show CDR1 as SEHNR and CDR2 as FQNEAQ (reference sequence). Trimming shortened V by 1 base and J by 8 bases, and 24 bases separated the two germline ends.

As for this clonotype: The conserved phenylalanine or tryptophan is not found at the CDR3 terminus, so this likely reflects a read error. The rearrangement links TRBV4-2 to TRBJ2-3, with TRBD2 matching over 10 bases. The CDR3 runs 16 residues. Germline V lookup: CDR1 LGHNA, CDR2 YNFKEQ. With V trimmed by 1 base and J by 2 bases, 3 bases remained unmatched. This CDR3 is CASSQASGRPTDTQYL. CDR3 DNA: TGTGCCAGCAGCCAAGCTAGCGGGAGACCCACAGATACGCAGTATCTT.

The chain employs TRBV12-3 or TRBV12-4 and TRBJ1-2; 8 bases line up with TRBD1. After removal of 3 bases from V and 4 bases from J, the junction contained 10 bases not matched to a gene. This CDR3 is built from 16 residues. The CDR3 spells CASSFDARQGSYGYTF. The CDR3 DNA sequence: TGTGCCAGCAGTTTCGACGCTAGACAGGGGAGCTATGGCTACACCTTC.

V and J are TRBV5-6 and TRBJ2-6, with TRBD1 identical over 9 bases. Germline CDR1 reads SGHDT; CDR2 reads YYEEEE. V lost 5 bases, J lost 4 bases, and 7 bases stayed unmatched. The CDR3 runs 16 residues. The CDR3 DNA reads as TGTGCCAGCAGTTCCGGGACAGGGACCGGGGCCAACGTCCTGACTTTC. Protein product: CASSSGTGTGANVLTF.

The table lists this clonotype with a count of one. This sequence joins TRBV28 and TRBJ2-7, with 15 bases that match TRBD2. There are 18 residues in the CDR3. The V gene end was trimmed by 7 bases and the J gene end by 2 bases; junction bases not matched to a gene: 12. Germline V CDR1 and CDR2: MDHEN, SYDVKM. CDR3 nucleotides: TGTGCCAGCATCCGGTTGGGACTAGCGGGAGGTGGACCCTACGAGCAGTACTTC. Amino acid sequence: CASIRLGLAGGGPYEQYF.

The chain carries TRBV28 and TRBJ1-5; D possibly corresponds to TRBD1 (6 bases). V lost 3 bases, J lost 6 bases, and 12 bases lay in between. Germline CDR1 reads MDHEN; CDR2 reads SYDVKM. The CDR3 contains 14 residues. In DNA form, the CDR3 reads TGTGCCAGCAGTTTGTGGCAGGGGAGTCAGCCCCAGCATTTT. It is translated as CASSLWQGSQPQHF.

The chain uses TRBV19 and TRBJ2-7; D ambiguous. The CDR3 extends over 13 amino acids. CDR1 is LNHDA, CDR2 SQIVND, per germline (reference sequence). The V end was cut by 3 bases, the J end by 6 bases, with 12 bases between. CDR3 in amino acids: CASSMDPGGEQYF. Written as DNA, the CDR3 is TGTGCCAGTAGTATGGATCCAGGCGGCGAGCAGTACTTC.

V usage is TRBV19 and J usage is TRBJ1-4; TRBD1 matches at 8 bases. V lost 7 bases to trimming and J lost 8 bases; unmatched junction nucleotides: 9. Germline CDR1 reads LNHDA; CDR2 reads SQIVND (reference sequence). CDR3 length: 14 residues. The CDR3 reads CASTLRGRGEKLFF. The CDR3 DNA is TGTGCCAGTACCCTCAGGGGGCGAGGCGAAAAACTGTTTTTT.

V and J are TRBV7-9 and TRBJ2-1, with D uncertain. This CDR3 comprises 12 residues. V was cut by 7 bases and J by 7 bases, with 11 bases left in between. CDR1 is SEHNR and CDR2 is FQNEAQ in the germline V gene (reference sequence). DNA of the CDR3: TGTGCCAGCACCGTTCTAAGGAATGAGCAGTTCTTC. Translating gives CASTVLRNEQFF. Supplemented by reference TRBV7-9 and TRBJ2-1, the full variable domain reads DTGVSQNPRHKITKRGQNVTFRCDPISEHNRLYWYRQTLGQGPEFLTYFQNEAQLEKSRLLSDRFSAERPKGSFSTLEIQRTEQGDSAMYLCASTVLRNEQFFGPGTRLTVL.

This clonotype was seen only once. This chain links TRBV2 with TRBJ1-1; 9 nucleotides match TRBD1. Unmatched junction bases numbered 4, after V lost 7 bases and J lost 1 base. The CDR3 is 14 amino acids. Germline loops: CDR1 SNHLY, CDR2 FYNNEI. The CDR3 is CASKGQGSNTEAFF. Written as DNA, the CDR3 is TGTGCCAGCAAGGGACAGGGATCGAACACTGAAGCTTTCTTT.

The chain couples TRBV5-4 to TRBJ2-3; 7 nucleotides line up with TRBD2. There are 16 residues in the CDR3. CDR1 SGHNT and CDR2 YYREEE come from the germline V gene (reference sequence). With V trimmed by 3 bases and J by 4 bases, 11 bases remained unmatched. The CDR3 DNA is TGTGCCAGCAGCTCCCTGACGCTGGGGGGGGCAGATACGCAGTATTTT. Translated: CASSSLTLGGADTQYF. Based on the CDR3 plus reference TRBV5-4 and TRBJ2-3, the full variable domain is ETGVTQSPTHLIKTRGQQVTLRCSSQSGHNTVSWYQQALGQGPQFIFQYYREEENGRGNFPPRFSGLQFPNYSSELNVNALELDDSALYLCASSSLTLGGADTQYFGPGTRLTVL.